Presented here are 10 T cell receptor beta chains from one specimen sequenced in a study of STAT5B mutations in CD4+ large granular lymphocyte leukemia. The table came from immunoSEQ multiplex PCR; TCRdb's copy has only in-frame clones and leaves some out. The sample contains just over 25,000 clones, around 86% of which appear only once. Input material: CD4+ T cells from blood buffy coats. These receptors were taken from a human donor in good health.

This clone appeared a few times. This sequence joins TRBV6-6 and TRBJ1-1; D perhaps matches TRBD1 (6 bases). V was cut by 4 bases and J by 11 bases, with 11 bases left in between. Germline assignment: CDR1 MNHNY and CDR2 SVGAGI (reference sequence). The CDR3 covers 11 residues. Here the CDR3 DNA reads TGTGCCAGCAGTTGGGGGGCAGAGGCTTTCTTT. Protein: CASSWGAEAFF.

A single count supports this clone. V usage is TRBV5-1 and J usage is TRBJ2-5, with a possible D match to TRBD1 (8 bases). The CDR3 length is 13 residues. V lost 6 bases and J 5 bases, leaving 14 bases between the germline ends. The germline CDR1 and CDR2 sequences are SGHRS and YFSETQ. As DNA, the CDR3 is TGCGCCAGCACATTACAGGGGGGGGAGACCCAGTACTTC. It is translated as CASTLQGGETQYF.

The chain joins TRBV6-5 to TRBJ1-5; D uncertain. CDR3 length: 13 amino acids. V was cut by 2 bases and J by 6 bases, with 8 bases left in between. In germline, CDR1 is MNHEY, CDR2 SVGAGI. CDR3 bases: TGTGCCAGCAGTTACACTAGGACTCAGCCCCAGCATTTT. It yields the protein CASSYTRTQPQHF.

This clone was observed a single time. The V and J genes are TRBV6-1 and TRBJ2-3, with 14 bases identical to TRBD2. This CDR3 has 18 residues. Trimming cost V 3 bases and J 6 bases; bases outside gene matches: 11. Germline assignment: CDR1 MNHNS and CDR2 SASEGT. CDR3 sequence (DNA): TGTGCCAGCAGTGAGTTTGTGGGGACTAGCGGGAGATTGGATACGCAGTATTTT. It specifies CASSEFVGTSGRLDTQYF.

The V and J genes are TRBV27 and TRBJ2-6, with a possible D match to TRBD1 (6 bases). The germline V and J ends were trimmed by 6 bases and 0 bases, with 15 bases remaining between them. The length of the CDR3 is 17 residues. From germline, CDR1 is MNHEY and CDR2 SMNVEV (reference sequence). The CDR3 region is CASRIQGFSSGANVLTF. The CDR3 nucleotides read TGTGCCAGCAGAATACAGGGTTTCAGCTCTGGGGCCAACGTCCTGACTTTC.

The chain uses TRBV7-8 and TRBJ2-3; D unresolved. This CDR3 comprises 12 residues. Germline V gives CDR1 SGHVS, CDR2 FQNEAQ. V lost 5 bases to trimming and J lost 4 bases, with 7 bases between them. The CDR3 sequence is CASSPRSDTQYF. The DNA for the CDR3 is TGTGCCAGCAGCCCGAGGTCAGATACGCAGTATTTT.

CDR3 coding DNA: TGTGCCAGCAGCCTGGAGGGGACAGGGGGCACTGAAGCTTTCTTT. Amino acid sequence: CASSLEGTGGTEAFF. This chain links TRBV7-9 with TRBJ1-1; 11 bases line up with TRBD1. This CDR3 has 15 amino acids. The ends lost 5 bases at V and 4 bases at J; junction bases unmatched: 6. Germline CDR1 and CDR2: SEHNR and FQNEAQ (reference sequence).

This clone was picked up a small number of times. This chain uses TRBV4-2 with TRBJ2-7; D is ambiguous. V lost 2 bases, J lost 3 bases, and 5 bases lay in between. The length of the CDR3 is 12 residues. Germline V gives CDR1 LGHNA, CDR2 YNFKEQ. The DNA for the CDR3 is TGTGCCAGCAGCCAATCCTGCTACGAGCAGTACGTC. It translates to CASSQSCYEQYV.

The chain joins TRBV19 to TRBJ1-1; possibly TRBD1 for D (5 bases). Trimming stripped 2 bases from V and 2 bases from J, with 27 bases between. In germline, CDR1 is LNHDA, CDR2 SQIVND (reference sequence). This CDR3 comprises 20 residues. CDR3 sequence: CASSIWGLAEDTGSNTEAFF. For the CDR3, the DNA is TGTGCCAGTAGTATATGGGGGTTGGCAGAGGACACGGGAAGCAACACTGAAGCTTTCTTT.

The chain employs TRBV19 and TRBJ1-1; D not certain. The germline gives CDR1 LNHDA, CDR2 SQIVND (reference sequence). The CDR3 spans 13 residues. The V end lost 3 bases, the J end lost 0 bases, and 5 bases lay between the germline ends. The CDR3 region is CASSIRVNTEAFF. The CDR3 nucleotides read TGTGCCAGTAGTATTCGGGTGAACACTGAAGCTTTCTTT.